What follows are 24 T cell receptor beta chains derived from one specimen sequenced in a study of blood T cell repertoires in COVID-19. TCRdb keeps only in-frame clones here, not all; method: immunoSEQ multiplex PCR. The sample shows a few hundred thousand clones, approximately 83% of them seen only once. Sequencing was performed on PBMCs or T cells enriched from blood (not recorded which). The receptors stem from a woman aged 40 to 50 with acute COVID-19.

The chain is built from TRBV7-2 and TRBJ2-1; TRBD1 matches at 7 bases. The CDR3 loop spans 15 amino acids. V gave up 6 bases and J gave up 0 bases; unmatched junction bases: 5. Germline V gene lookup returns CDR1 SGHTA and CDR2 FQGNSA. The CDR3 region is CASSKGAPSYNEQFF. CDR3 DNA: TGTGCCAGCAGTAAGGGGGCCCCCTCCTACAATGAGCAGTTCTTC. The full variable domain, completed using reference TRBV7-2 and TRBJ2-1, is GAGVSQSPSNKVTEKGKDVELRCDPISGHTALYWYRQSLGQGLEFLIYFQGNSAPDKSGLPSDRFSAERTGGSVSTLTIQRTQQEDSAVYLCASSKGAPSYNEQFFGPGTRLTVL.

The chain employs TRBV24-1 and TRBJ1-2, with 12 bases fitting TRBD1. Germline V CDR1 and CDR2: KGHDR, SFDVKD. V lost 1 base and J lost 5; bases outside the gene matches: 4. CDR3 length equals 16 residues. CDR3 sequence: CATSDFGTGGGYGYTF. In DNA form, the CDR3 reads TGTGCCACCAGTGATTTTGGGACAGGGGGCGGGTATGGCTACACCTTC.

The chain joins TRBV19 to TRBJ2-7; TRBD1 agrees at 9 bases. The V segment lost 4 bases and the J segment 2 bases; nucleotides outside the gene matches: 9. CDR1 is LNHDA and CDR2 is SQIVND in the germline V gene (reference sequence). The CDR3 sequence is 16 residues long. The CDR3 sequence: CASSSQDRGPAYEQYF. The DNA of the CDR3 is TGTGCCAGTAGTAGCCAGGACAGGGGACCTGCCTACGAGCAGTACTTC.

V is TRBV7-9 and J is TRBJ2-1; tentative D call: TRBD2 (5 bases). Germline CDR1 reads SEHNR; CDR2 reads FQNEAQ (reference sequence). CDR3 size: 16 residues. Trimming left V 5 bases short and J 1 base short, with 15 bases between. CDR3 DNA sequence: TGTGCCAGCAGCCCCAATTCGGGGAAGTCCTACAATGAGCAGTTCTTC. Translated: CASSPNSGKSYNEQFF.

This chain connects TRBV11-2 to TRBJ2-1; TRBD2 agrees at 10 bases. V gave up 1 base and J gave up 3 bases; unmatched junction bases: 3. Germline V lookup: CDR1 SGHAT, CDR2 FQNNGV. CDR3 length: 16 residues. Here the CDR3 DNA reads TGTGCCAGCAGCTTAGCCAGGACTAGCGGCTACAATGAGCAGTTCTTC. This sequence encodes CASSLARTSGYNEQFF.

V gene TRBV10-3 combines with J gene TRBJ1-1; D is perhaps TRBD1 (5 bases). This CDR3 is built from 12 residues. The V end lost 8 bases, the J end lost 1 base, and 8 bases lay between the germline ends. The V gene's germline CDR1 is ENHRY and CDR2 SYGVKD. This chain's CDR3 is CAIGRENTEAFF. CDR3 DNA sequence: TGTGCCATCGGCAGGGAGAACACTGAAGCTTTCTTT.

This clone showed up many times. The chain carries TRBV28 and TRBJ2-3; 12 positions agree with TRBD2. This CDR3 is 16 amino acids long. J was trimmed by 4 bases and V by 8 bases; bases with no gene match: 10. Germline V gene lookup returns CDR1 MDHEN and CDR2 SYDVKM. CDR3 nucleotide sequence: TGTGCCAGCGACTACTCTAGCGGGAGGGGGCCAGATACGCAGTATTTT. Translation: CASDYSSGRGPDTQYF.

The J gene is TRBJ1-5, the V gene TRBV3-1 (or the pseudogene TRBV3-2); D possibly corresponds to TRBD1 (6 bases). Germline loops: CDR1 LGHDT, CDR2 YNNKEL (reference sequence). V lost 6 bases and J lost 3, with 18 bases in between. This CDR3 has 16 amino acids. The CDR3 protein is CASSQSDRAYNQPQHF. The CDR3 coding sequence is TGTGCCAGCAGTCAATCGGACAGAGCCTACAATCAGCCCCAGCATTTT.

The V and J genes are TRBV5-8 and TRBJ2-5, with a tentative D call TRBD2 (5 bases). Trimming shortened V by 3 bases and J by 5 bases, and 14 bases separated the two germline ends. The CDR3 runs 14 residues. Germline V gene lookup returns CDR1 SGHTS and CDR2 YDEGEE. This CDR3 is CASSSLGGGETQYF. For the CDR3, the DNA is TGTGCCAGCAGCTCCCTCGGAGGCGGGGAGACCCAGTACTTC.

The V gene is TRBV14, the J gene TRBJ2-3; 7 bases are a match to TRBD2. V shed 0 bases and J 1 base; nucleotides not matched to a gene: 10. The CDR3 is 18 residues long. Germline V lookup: CDR1 SGHDN, CDR2 FVKESK. The CDR3 sequence: CASSQDRRAGVGTDTQYF. The CDR3 DNA reads as TGTGCCAGCAGCCAAGATCGGAGGGCGGGAGTTGGCACAGATACGCAGTATTTT.

Concerning this clone: The same CDR3 arises from other DNA sequences in this sample as well. The V call is TRBV6-5, the J call TRBJ2-7; 10 nucleotides match TRBD1. The CDR3 is made up of 15 amino acids. The V segment lost 0 bases and the J segment 3 bases; nucleotides outside the gene matches: 2. The germline gives CDR1 MNHEY, CDR2 SVGAGI. CDR3 nucleotide sequence: TGTGCCAGCAGTTACTCGGGACAGGGGAGCTACGAGCAGTACTTC. The encoded protein is CASSYSGQGSYEQYF.

The chain's CDR3 is CASRDTFSYEQYF. DNA of the CDR3: TGTGCCAGCAGGGACACTTTCTCCTACGAGCAGTACTTC. The gene calls are TRBV25-1 and TRBJ2-7, with TRBD1 as a possible D gene (5 bases). Germline CDR1 reads MGHDK; CDR2 reads SYGVNS. The CDR3 runs to 13 residues. V was pared by 6 bases and J by 0 bases, with 9 bases between.

The chain recombines TRBV3-1 (or the pseudogene TRBV3-2) with TRBJ1-3; 7 bases match TRBD1. Germline CDR1 and CDR2: LGHDT and YNNKEL (reference sequence). Trimming at V came to 4 bases and at J to 2 bases, leaving 2 bases not matched to a gene. The CDR3 consists of 14 residues. The CDR3 DNA sequence: TGTGCCAGCAGCCGCGGGACAGCTGGAAACACCATATATTTT. This gives the protein CASSRGTAGNTIYF.

Of note for this clone: Its ends do not fully match the called genes, so a read error is possible. The rearrangement links TRBV4-3 to TRBJ2-2; TRBD1 might be the D (5 bases). The CDR3 is 16 amino acids. CDR1 is LGHNA, CDR2 YSLEER, per germline. The DNA for the CDR3 is TGCGCCAACAGCCGTGGGGCACAGCTGGGGACCGGGGAGCTGTTTTTT. Protein sequence: CANSRGAQLGTGELFF.

This clone was observed a handful of times. V and J are TRBV28 and TRBJ2-2, with 7 bases matching TRBD1. V dropped 8 bases and J dropped 0; count of bases not matched to a gene: 3. Germline CDR1 MDHEN, CDR2 SYDVKM. The CDR3 loop spans 14 amino acids. The CDR3 is CASFGTANTGELFF. CDR3 nucleotide sequence: TGTGCCAGCTTCGGGACAGCGAACACCGGGGAGCTGTTTTTT.

The genes are TRBV7-2 and TRBJ1-5; no definite D call. Germline CDR1 and CDR2: SGHTA and FQGNSA. V gave up 1 base and J gave up 7 bases, with 8 bases separating them. The CDR3 has 13 residues. CDR3 bases: TGTGCCAGCAGCTTAGGTACGGTCCAGCCCCAGCATTTT. This encodes CASSLGTVQPQHF.

The genes are TRBV7-9 and TRBJ2-7; possible D gene TRBD1, 6 bases. V lost 4 bases to trimming and J lost 3 bases, with 13 bases between them. Germline assignment: CDR1 SEHNR and CDR2 FQNEAQ (reference sequence). The length of the CDR3 is 14 residues. CDR3: CASSSRTEDYEQYF. The CDR3 DNA follows: TGTGCCAGCAGCTCTAGGACAGAAGACTACGAGCAGTACTTC.

The count of this clone is one. The V call is TRBV4-1, the J call TRBJ2-3, with D perhaps TRBD1 (6 bases). Germline V gene sequence: CDR1 MGHRA, CDR2 YSYEKL. The CDR3 contains 17 residues. Deletions cut 2 bases from V and 3 bases from J, with 18 bases between. CDR3 loop: CASSQLTGGTRTDTQYF. CDR3 sequence (DNA): TGCGCCAGCAGCCAATTAACCGGTGGGACAAGGACAGATACGCAGTATTTT.

This clone was recorded only once. V is TRBV7-2 and J is TRBJ1-3; the D gene is possibly TRBD1 (6 bases). The ends were cut back, 5 bases at V and 0 bases at J, with 11 bases in the middle. CDR1 is SGHTA and CDR2 is FQGNSA in the germline V gene. The CDR3 is 15 amino acids. CDR3 DNA: TGTGCCAGCAGCCGGGACATTAGCTCTGGAAACACCATATATTTT. It is translated as CASSRDISSGNTIYF.

This clone was detected only a few times. The sample holds other DNA sequences that translate to the same CDR3. This chain connects TRBV10-3 to TRBJ2-3; 8 nucleotides match TRBD1. CDR1 is ENHRY, CDR2 SYGVKD, per germline. Trimming cost V 4 bases and J 2 bases; bases outside gene matches: 5. The CDR3 is 15 amino acids. CDR3 sequence (DNA): TGTGCCATCAGTGGGAGGACAGGGAACACAGATACGCAGTATTTT. Amino acid sequence: CAISGRTGNTDTQYF.

This clone was found a few times. The rearrangement links TRBV5-1 to TRBJ1-1; D is perhaps TRBD1 (6 bases). The germline gives CDR1 SGHRS, CDR2 YFSETQ. CDR3 length: 15 residues. V lost 0 bases and J lost 1, with 10 bases in between. Here the CDR3 reads CASSLAGVSNTEAFF. The CDR3 region has the DNA TGCGCCAGCAGCTTGGCAGGGGTTTCGAACACTGAAGCTTTCTTT.

The rearrangement uses TRBV5-8 and TRBJ2-1; D unresolved. Trimming stripped 5 bases from V and 6 bases from J, with 9 bases between. The CDR3 extends over 12 amino acids. Germline lookup yields CDR1 SGHTS and CDR2 YDEGEE. The CDR3, as DNA: TGTGCCAGCAGGTTTCAGGCCAATGAGCAGTTCTTC. Amino acid sequence: CASRFQANEQFF.

V and J are TRBV5-1 and TRBJ2-7; D remains unclear. V was clipped by 1 base and J by 0 bases, with 14 bases between them. There are 16 residues in the CDR3. Germline V gene sequence: CDR1 SGHRS, CDR2 YFSETQ. Here the CDR3 reads CASSLMYRVPSYEQYF. CDR3 DNA sequence: TGCGCCAGCAGCTTGATGTACCGGGTCCCCTCCTACGAGCAGTACTTC.

V gene TRBV5-5 combines with J gene TRBJ1-2; D is unresolved. Germline CDR1 SGHKS, CDR2 YYEKEE (reference sequence). Trimming took off 0 bases at V and 8 bases at J, with 17 bases between the two ends. The CDR3 has 15 residues. The DNA of the CDR3 is TGTGCCAGCAGCTTGGAGGGTATAGGGAGGATCGGCTACACCTTC. It codes for CASSLEGIGRIGYTF.